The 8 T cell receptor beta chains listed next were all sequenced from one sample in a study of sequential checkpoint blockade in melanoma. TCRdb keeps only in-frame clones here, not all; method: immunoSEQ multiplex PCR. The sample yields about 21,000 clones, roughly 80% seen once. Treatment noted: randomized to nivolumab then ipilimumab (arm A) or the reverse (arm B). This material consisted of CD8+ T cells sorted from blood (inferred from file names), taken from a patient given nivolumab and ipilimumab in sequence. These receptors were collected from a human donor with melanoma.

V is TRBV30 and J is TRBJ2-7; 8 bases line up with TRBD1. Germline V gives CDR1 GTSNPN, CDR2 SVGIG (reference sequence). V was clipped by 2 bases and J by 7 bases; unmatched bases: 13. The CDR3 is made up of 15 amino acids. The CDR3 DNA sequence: TGTGCCTGGAGTTCCCTAAAAAGGACAGGGAATGAGCAGTACTTC. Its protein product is CAWSSLKRTGNEQYF.

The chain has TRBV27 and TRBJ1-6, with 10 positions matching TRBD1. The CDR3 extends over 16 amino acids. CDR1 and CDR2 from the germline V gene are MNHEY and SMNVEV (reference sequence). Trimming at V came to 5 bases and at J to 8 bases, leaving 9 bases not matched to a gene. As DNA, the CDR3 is TGTGCCAGCAGTGGGGGGGGACAGGGGTCGGATTCACCCCTCCACTTT. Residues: CASSGGGQGSDSPLHF.

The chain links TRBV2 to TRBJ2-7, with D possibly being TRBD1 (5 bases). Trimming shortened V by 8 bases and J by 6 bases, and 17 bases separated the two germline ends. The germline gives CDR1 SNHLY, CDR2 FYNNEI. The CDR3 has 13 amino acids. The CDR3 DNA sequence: TGTGCCAGCCATCCAGGGTATTCCCTCGAGCAGTACTTC. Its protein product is CASHPGYSLEQYF.

CDR3: CASSLVRGNEQYF. The CDR3 DNA reads TGTGCCAGCAGCTTGGTCAGGGGGAACGAGCAGTACTTC. This chain links TRBV5-6 with TRBJ2-7, with TRBD1 matching 7 bases. V lost 0 bases to trimming and J lost 5 bases; unmatched junction nucleotides: 2. The CDR3 is made up of 13 amino acids. Germline V gene data show CDR1 as SGHDT and CDR2 as YYEEEE.

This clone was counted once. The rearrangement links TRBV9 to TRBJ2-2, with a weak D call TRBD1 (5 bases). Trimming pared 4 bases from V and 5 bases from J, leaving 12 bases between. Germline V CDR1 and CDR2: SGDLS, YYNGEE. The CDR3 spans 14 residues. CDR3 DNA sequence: TGTGCCAGCAGCTCACAGGACGGAACCGGGGAGCTGTTTTTT. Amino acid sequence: CASSSQDGTGELFF.

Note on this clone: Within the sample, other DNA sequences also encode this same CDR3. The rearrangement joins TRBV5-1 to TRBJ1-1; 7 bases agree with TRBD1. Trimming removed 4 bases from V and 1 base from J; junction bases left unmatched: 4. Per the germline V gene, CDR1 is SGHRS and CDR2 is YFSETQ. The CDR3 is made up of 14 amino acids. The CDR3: CASSTWTGNTEAFF. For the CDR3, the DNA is TGCGCCAGCAGCACCTGGACAGGGAACACTGAAGCTTTCTTT. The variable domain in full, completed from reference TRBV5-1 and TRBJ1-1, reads KAGVTQTPRYLIKTRGQQVTLSCSPISGHRSVSWYQQTPGQGLQFLFEYFSETQRNKGNFPGRFSGRQFSNSRSEMNVSTLELGDSALYLCASSTWTGNTEAFFGQGTRLTVV.

The CDR3 here is CASSQGAVTNEKLFF. In DNA form, the CDR3 reads TGTGCCAGTAGTCAGGGGGCGGTAACTAATGAAAAACTGTTTTTT. This chain uses TRBV19 with TRBJ1-4, with TRBD1 matching over 8 bases. The CDR3 is made up of 15 amino acids. CDR1 is LNHDA, CDR2 SQIVND, per germline (reference sequence). V lost 5 bases and J lost 1; bases outside the gene matches: 3.

The CDR3 DNA reads as TGTGCCAGCTCACCACCGAGGCAGGGGGACACTGAAGCTTTCTTT. This codes for CASSPPRQGDTEAFF. The chain couples TRBV18 to TRBJ1-1, with 7 nucleotides matching TRBD1. The trim removed 0 bases at V and 3 bases at J, leaving 4 bases unmatched. This CDR3 comprises 15 residues. Looked up from germline, CDR1 is KGHSH and CDR2 is LQKENI.